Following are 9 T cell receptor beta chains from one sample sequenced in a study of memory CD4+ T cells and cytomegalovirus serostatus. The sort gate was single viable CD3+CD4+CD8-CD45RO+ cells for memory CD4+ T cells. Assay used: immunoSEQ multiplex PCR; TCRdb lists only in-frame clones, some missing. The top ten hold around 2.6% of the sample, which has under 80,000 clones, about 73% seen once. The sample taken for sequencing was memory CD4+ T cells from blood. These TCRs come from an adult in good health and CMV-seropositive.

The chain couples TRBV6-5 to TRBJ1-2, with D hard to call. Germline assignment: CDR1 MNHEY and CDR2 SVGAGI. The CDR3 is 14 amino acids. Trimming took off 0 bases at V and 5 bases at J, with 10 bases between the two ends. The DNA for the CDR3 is TGTGCCAGCAGTTACTCAGATTCGGGTTATGGCTACACCTTC. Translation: CASSYSDSGYGYTF.

Here the CDR3 DNA reads TGTGCCAGCAAAACGATGGGCGGATCCCCTGGGAATGAGCAGTTCTTC. It encodes CASKTMGGSPGNEQFF. V usage is TRBV11-2 and J usage is TRBJ2-1; D uncertain. Per germline, CDR1 SGHAT and CDR2 FQNNGV. V lost 7 bases, J lost 7 bases, and 23 bases lay in between. CDR3 length equals 16 residues.

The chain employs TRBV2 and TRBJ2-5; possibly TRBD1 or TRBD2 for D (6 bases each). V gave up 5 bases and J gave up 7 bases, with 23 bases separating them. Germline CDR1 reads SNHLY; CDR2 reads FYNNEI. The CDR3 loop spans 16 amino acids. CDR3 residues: CASSRGGTSVGRTQYF. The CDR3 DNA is TGTGCCAGCAGTCGAGGGGGGACATCCGTAGGTAGGACCCAGTACTTC.

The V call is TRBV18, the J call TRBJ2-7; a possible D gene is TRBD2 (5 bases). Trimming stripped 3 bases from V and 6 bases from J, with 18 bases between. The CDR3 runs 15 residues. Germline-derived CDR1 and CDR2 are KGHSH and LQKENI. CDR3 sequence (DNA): TGTGCCAGCTCACCCGGCGGAGGTAAATGGGGCGAGCAGTACGTC. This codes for CASSPGGGKWGEQYV.

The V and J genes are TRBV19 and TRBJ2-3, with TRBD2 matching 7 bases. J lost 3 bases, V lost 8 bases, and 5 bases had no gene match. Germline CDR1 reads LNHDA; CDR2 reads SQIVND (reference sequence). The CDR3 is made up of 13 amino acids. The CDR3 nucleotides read TGTGCCAGTGGAGGGCGGGGGACAGATACGCAGTATTTT. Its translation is CASGGRGTDTQYF. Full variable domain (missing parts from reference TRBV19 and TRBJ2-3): DGGITQSPKYLFRKEGQNVTLSCEQNLNHDAMYWYRQDPGQGLRLIYYSQIVNDFQKGDIAEGYSVSREKKESFPLTVTSAQKNPTAFYLCASGGRGTDTQYFGPGTRLTVL.

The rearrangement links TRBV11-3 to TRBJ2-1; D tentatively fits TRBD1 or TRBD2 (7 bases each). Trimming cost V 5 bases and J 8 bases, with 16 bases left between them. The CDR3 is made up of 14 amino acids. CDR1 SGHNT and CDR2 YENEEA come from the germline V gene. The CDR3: CASSQNRGGDEQFF. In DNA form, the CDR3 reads TGTGCCAGCAGCCAAAACAGGGGAGGGGATGAGCAGTTCTTC.

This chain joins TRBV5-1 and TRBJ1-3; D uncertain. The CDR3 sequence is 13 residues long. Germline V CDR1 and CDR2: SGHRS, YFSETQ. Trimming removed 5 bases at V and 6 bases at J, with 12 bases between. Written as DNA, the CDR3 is TGCGCCAGCAGGTTAGGGTTTGAAAACACCATATATTTT. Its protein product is CASRLGFENTIYF. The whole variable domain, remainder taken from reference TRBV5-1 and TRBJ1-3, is KAGVTQTPRYLIKTRGQQVTLSCSPISGHRSVSWYQQTPGQGLQFLFEYFSETQRNKGNFPGRFSGRQFSNSRSEMNVSTLELGDSALYLCASRLGFENTIYFGEGSWLTVV.

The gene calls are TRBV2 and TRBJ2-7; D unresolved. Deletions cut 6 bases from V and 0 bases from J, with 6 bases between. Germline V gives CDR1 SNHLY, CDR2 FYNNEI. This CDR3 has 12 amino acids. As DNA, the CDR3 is TGTGCCAGCAGGGGCAGCTCCTACGAGCAGTACTTC. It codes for CASRGSSYEQYF.

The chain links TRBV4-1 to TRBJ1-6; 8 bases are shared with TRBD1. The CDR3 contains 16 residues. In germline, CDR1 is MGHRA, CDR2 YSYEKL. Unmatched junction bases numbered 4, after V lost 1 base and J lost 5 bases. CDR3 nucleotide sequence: TGCGCCAGCAGCCAAGTTCCGGGACAGGATAATTCACCCCTCCACTTT. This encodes CASSQVPGQDNSPLHF.